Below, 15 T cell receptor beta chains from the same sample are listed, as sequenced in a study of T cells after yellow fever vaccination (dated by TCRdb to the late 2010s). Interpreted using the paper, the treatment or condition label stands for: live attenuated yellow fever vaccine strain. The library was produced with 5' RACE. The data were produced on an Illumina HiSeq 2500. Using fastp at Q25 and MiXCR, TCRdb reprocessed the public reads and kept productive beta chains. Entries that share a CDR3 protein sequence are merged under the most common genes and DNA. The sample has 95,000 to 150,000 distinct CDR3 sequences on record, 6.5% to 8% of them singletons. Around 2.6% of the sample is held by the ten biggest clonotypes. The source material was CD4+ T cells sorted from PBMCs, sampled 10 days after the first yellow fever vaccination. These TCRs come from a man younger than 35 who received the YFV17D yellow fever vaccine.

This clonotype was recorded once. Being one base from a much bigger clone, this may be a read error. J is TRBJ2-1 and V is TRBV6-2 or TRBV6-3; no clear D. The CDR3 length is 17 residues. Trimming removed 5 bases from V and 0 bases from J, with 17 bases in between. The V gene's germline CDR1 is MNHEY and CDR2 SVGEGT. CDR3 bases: TGTGCCAGCAGTCCCTTCCCCACGAGATTCTCCTACAATGAGCAGTTCTTC. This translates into CASSPFPTRFSYNEQFF.

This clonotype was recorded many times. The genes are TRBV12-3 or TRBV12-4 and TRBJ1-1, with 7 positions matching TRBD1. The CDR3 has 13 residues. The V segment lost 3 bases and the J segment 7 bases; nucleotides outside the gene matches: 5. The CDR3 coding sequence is TGTGCCAGCAGTTTGGGGCACAGGGGTGAAGCTTTCTTT. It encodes CASSLGHRGEAFF.

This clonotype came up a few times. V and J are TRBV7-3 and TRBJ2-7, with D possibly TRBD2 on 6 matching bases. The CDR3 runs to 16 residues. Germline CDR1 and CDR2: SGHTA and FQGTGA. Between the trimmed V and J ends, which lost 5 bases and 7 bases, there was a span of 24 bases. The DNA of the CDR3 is TGTGCCAGCAGCGCCTCGCCGGGACTCCCCCCGGGTGAGCAGTACTTC. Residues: CASSASPGLPPGEQYF.

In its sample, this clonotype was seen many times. Written as DNA, the CDR3 is TGTGCCAGCAGTCCGTCTCGTGGGGTTGGCGGAAACATTCAGTACTTC. Translated: CASSPSRGVGGNIQYF. V and J are TRBV12-3 or TRBV12-4 and TRBJ2-4, with D unresolved. The CDR3 has 16 residues. Trimming left V 5 bases short and J 6 bases short, with 20 bases between.

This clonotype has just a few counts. CDR3 DNA sequence: TGCAGTGCTAGAGATGGGGGGGCCGGGAATACGCAGTATTTT. Translating it yields CSARDGGAGNTQYF. The gene calls are TRBV20-1 and TRBJ2-3; a possible D gene is TRBD2 (7 bases). The length of the CDR3 is 14 residues. Looked up from germline, CDR1 is DFQATT and CDR2 is SNEGSKA (reference sequence). With 0 bases removed from V and 7 bases from J, the gap between germline ends came to 14 bases.

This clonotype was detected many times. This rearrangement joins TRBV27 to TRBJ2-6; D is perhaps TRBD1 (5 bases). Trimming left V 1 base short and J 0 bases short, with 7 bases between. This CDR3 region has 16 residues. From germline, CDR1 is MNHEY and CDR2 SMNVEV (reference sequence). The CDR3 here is CASSLWGSSGANVLTF. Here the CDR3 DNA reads TGTGCCAGCAGTTTATGGGGCAGCTCTGGGGCCAACGTCCTGACTTTC. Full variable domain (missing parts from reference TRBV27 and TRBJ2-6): EAQVTQNPRYLITVTGKKLTVTCSQNMNHEYMSWYRQDPGLGLRQIYYSMNVEVTDKGDVPEGYKVSRKEKRNFPLILESPSPNQTSLYFCASSLWGSSGANVLTFGAGSRLTVL.

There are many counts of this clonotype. Here the CDR3 reads CASSSRGGVRDTQYF. The CDR3 DNA reads as TGTGCCAGCAGCTCCCGCGGGGGGGTGCGAGATACGCAGTATTTT. This chain connects TRBV3-1 to TRBJ2-3; 9 bases are a match to TRBD2. Trimming at V came to 5 bases and at J to 5 bases, leaving 8 bases not matched to a gene. The CDR3 runs 15 residues. CDR1 and CDR2 (germline): LGHDT, YNNKEL (reference sequence).

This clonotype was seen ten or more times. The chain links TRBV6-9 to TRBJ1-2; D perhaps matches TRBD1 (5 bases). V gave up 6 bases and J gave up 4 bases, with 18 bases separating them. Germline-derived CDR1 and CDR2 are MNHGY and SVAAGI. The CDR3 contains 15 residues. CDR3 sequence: CASSPSQWGIYGYTF. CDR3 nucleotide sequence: TGTGCCAGCAGCCCCTCCCAATGGGGGATCTATGGCTACACCTTC.

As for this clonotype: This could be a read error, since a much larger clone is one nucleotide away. Here the CDR3 reads CAGVQGEFRTDTQYF. The DNA for the CDR3 is TGCGCCGGCGTACAGGGGGAGTTTCGGACAGATACGCAGTATTTT. The V and J genes are TRBV5-1 and TRBJ2-3; 8 positions agree with TRBD1. Trimming removed 10 bases from V and 3 bases from J; junction bases left unmatched: 13. CDR1 SGHRS and CDR2 YFSETQ come from the germline V gene. This CDR3 has 15 amino acids.

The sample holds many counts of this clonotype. Here the CDR3 DNA reads TGTGCCAGCTCACCCGCGACTTTGGAGTTCTTC. Translating gives CASSPATLEFF. This chain uses TRBV18 with TRBJ2-1, with D unclear. The germline V and J ends were trimmed by 3 bases and 14 bases, with 11 bases remaining between them. Germline V gene data show CDR1 as KGHSH and CDR2 as LQKENI. This CDR3 has 11 residues.

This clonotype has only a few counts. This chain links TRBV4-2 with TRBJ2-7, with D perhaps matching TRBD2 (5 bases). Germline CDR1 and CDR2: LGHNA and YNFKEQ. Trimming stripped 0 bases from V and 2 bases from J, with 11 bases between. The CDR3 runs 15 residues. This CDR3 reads CASSQDRGLTYEQYF. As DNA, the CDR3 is TGTGCCAGCAGCCAAGATCGGGGTCTAACCTACGAGCAGTACTTC.

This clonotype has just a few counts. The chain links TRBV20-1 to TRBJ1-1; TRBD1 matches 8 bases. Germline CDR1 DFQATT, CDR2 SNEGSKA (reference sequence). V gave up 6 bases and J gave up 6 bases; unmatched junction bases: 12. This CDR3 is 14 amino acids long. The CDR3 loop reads CSAPSGQAGPEAFF. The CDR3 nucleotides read TGCAGTGCCCCATCGGGACAGGCGGGCCCTGAAGCTTTCTTT.

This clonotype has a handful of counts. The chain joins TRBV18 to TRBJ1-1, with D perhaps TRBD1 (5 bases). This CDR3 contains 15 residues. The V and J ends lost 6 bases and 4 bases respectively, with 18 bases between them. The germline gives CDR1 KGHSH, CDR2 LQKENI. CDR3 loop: CASSRDRGQGTEAFF. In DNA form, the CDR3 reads TGTGCCAGCTCTCGCGACCGGGGCCAGGGCACTGAAGCTTTCTTT. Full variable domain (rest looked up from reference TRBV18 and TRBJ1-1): NAGVMQNPRHLVRRRGQEARLRCSPMKGHSHVYWYRQLPEEGLKFMVYLQKENIIDESGMPKERFSAEFPKEGPSILRIQQVVRGDSAAYFCASSRDRGQGTEAFFGQGTRLTVV.

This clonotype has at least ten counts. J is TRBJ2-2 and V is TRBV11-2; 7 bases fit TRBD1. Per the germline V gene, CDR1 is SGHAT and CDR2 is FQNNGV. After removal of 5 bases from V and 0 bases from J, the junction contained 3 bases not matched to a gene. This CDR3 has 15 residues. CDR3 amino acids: CASSIGTANTGELFF. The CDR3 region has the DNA TGTGCCAGCAGCATAGGGACAGCGAACACCGGGGAGCTGTTTTTT.

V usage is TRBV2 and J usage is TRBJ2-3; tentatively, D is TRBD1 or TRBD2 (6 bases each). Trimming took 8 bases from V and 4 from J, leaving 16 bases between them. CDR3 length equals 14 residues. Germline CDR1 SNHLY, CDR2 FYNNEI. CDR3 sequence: CASVAGASADTQYF. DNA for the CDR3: TGTGCCAGCGTTGCAGGGGCTAGCGCAGATACGCAGTATTTT.